This T cell receptor beta chain was sequenced for a study of blood T cell repertoires in COVID-19. Patients at the Seattle site were enrolled during active infection and followed longitudinally. V was cut by 4 bases and J by 0 bases, with 12 bases left in between. Germline V lookup: CDR1 LNHDA, CDR2 SQIVND (reference sequence). The CDR3 covers 15 residues. Authors' processing steps: Nucleated cell counts were estimated from reference gene primer amplification. Here immunoSEQ multiplex PCR was the method, and the copy in TCRdb shows in-frame clones only, minus some. The V and J calls and clone size come from that table; D and trimming were worked out from the DNA. The sample lists roughly 180,000 clones; roughly 94% were seen once.

The genes are TRBV19 and TRBJ1-1; D is unclear. Sequenced: peripheral blood. The sequence was obtained from a man aged 25-45 years with COVID-19, enrolled during active disease. CDR3 DNA: TGTGCCAGTAGTAAAGGGAGGGCAATGAACACTGAAGCTTTCTTT. Translating it yields CASSKGRAMNTEAFF.